The 3 T cell receptor beta chains in this list originate from one sample, sequenced in a study of blood T cells in healthy people across ages. Using a J-beta primer mix together with a sample-barcoded 5' primer, a second PCR was run for roughly 7 to 11 cycles. One entry per CDR3 protein results from TCRdb running MiXCR on the 5' RACE reads. The data contain about 670,000 distinct CDR3 sequences, around 50% of them singletons. The sequencing sample was made of blood. The receptors come from a woman older than 75 in good health.

The J gene is TRBJ2-2, the V gene TRBV20-1, with 9 nucleotides matching TRBD2. Trimming cost V 6 bases and J 6 bases; bases outside gene matches: 8. This CDR3 contains 14 residues. CDR1 DFQATT and CDR2 SNEGSKA come from the germline V gene (reference sequence). The CDR3 loop reads CSAKTREGPGELFF. The CDR3 DNA is TGCAGTGCAAAGACGCGGGAGGGGCCCGGGGAGCTGTTTTTT.

In the case of this clonotype: This may stem from a read error, because a much larger clone lies one nucleotide away. V is TRBV2 and J is TRBJ2-5; D might be TRBD2 (5 bases). Between the trimmed V and J ends, which lost 4 bases and 11 bases, there was a span of 23 bases. This CDR3 has 15 amino acids. The germline V gene encodes CDR1 SNHLY and CDR2 FYNNEI. The CDR3 spells CASSALREVGNEQYF. In DNA, the CDR3 is TGTGCCAGCAGTGCGCTTCGGGAAGTGGGCAATGAGCAGTACTTC. Supplemented by reference TRBV2 and TRBJ2-5, the full variable domain reads EPEVTQTPSHQVTQMGQEVILRCVPISNHLYFYWYRQILGQKVEFLVSFYNNEISEKSEIFDDQFSVERPDGSNFTLKIRSTKLEDSAMYFCASSALREVGNEQYFGPGTRLLVL.

The chain links TRBV20-1 to TRBJ2-1; D is ambiguous. V lost 1 base, J lost 6 bases, and 10 bases lay in between. Germline V lookup: CDR1 DFQATT, CDR2 SNEGSKA (reference sequence). The CDR3 contains 13 residues. The CDR3 nucleotides are TGCAGTGCTAGAGCCCCAACTCCCAATGAGCAGTTCTTC. Translated: CSARAPTPNEQFF.